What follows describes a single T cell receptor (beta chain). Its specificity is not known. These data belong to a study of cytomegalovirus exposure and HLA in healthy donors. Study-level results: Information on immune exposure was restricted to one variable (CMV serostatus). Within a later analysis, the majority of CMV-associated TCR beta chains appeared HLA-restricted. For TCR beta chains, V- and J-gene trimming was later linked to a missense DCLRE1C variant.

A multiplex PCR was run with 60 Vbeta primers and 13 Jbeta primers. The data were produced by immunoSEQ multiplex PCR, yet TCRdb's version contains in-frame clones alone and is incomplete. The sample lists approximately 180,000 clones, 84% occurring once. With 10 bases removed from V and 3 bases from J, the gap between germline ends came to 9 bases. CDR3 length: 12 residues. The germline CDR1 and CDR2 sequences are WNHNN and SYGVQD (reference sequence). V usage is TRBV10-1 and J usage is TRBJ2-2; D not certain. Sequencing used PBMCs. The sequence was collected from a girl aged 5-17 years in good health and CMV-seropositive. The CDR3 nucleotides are TGCGCCACCGAGTCGGACACCGGGGAGCTGTTTTTT. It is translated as CATESDTGELFF.